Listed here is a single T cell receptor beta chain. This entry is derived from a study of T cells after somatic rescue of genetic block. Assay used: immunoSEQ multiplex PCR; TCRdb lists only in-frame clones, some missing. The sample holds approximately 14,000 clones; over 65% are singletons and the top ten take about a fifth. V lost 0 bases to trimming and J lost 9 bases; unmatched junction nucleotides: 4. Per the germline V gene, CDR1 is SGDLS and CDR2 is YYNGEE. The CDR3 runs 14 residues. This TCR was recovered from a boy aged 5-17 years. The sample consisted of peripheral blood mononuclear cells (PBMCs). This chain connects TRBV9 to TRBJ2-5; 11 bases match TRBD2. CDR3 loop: CASSVEGLAVAQYF. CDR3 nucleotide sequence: TGTGCCAGCAGCGTAGAGGGACTAGCGGTCGCCCAGTACTTC.